Given below is one T cell receptor (beta chain) in context. Its matching antigen is unknown. TCRdb's table, derived via immunoSEQ multiplex PCR, lists solely in-frame clones and lacks some. The sample includes approximately 130,000 clones, under 95% of them seen just once. This sample stems from a study of T cell responses to AZD1222 COVID-19 vaccine. Study-wide results and limits: Breadth and depth of Spike-specific TCRs rose after two AZD1222 doses. Vaccine-associated CD4 TCRs ranged over spike, dominating at 160-218 and 743-854.

The CDR3 has 15 residues. Germline V gene data show CDR1 as SGHRS and CDR2 as YFSETQ. The V gene end was trimmed by 7 bases and the J gene end by 4 bases; junction bases not matched to a gene: 7. Sequenced here: peripheral blood, sampled on day 0 of AZD1222 vaccination. This chain connects TRBV5-1 to TRBJ1-4; 10 nucleotides align to TRBD1. This TCR derives from an adult in good health. In DNA, the CDR3 is TGCGCCAGCGCTGACAGGGGGCTTGATAATGAAAAACTGTTTTTT. Amino acids: CASADRGLDNEKLFF.